This TCR beta chain was captured by sequencing in a study of shared clonotypes between healthy human individuals. About the research overall: Used for every donor were three CD4 naive, three CD4 memory, two CD8 naive and one CD8 memory plate. The study, taken as a whole, reports: Generally, estimated richness proved larger in naive subsets than it did in memory subsets. Non-shared clonotypes had lower generation probabilities than those shared by all four donors.

Replicate PCRs from sorted subsets contained roughly 220 ng DNA, which is 30,000 to 35,000 T cell genomes. Method: immunoSEQ multiplex PCR; TCRdb's copy keeps in-frame clones and lacks some. Of 2 million to 3 million clones listed, roughly 93% are singletons. This clone was observed a handful of times. Its antigen remains unidentified. The receptor comes from a man aged 18 to 35 in good health. Some clones in this sample may be carry-over from other donors' samples. The specimen was naive CD4+ T cells from PBMCs. Subset given: CD45RA+ positively selected.

DNA for the CDR3: TGCAGCGCCGGGACAGTTGAAGCTTTCTTT. This gives the protein CSAGTVEAFF. V is TRBV29-1 and J is TRBJ1-1, with TRBD1 matching 7 bases. J was trimmed by 7 bases and V by 7 bases; bases with no gene match: 3. Germline loops: CDR1 SQVTM, CDR2 ANQGSEA. The CDR3 spans 10 residues. Full variable domain (missing parts from reference TRBV29-1 and TRBJ1-1): SAVISQKPSRDICQRGTSLTIQCQVDSQVTMMFWYRQQPGQSLTLIATANQGSEATYESGFVIDKFPISRPNLTFSTLTVSNMSPEDSSIYLCSAGTVEAFFGQGTRLTVV.